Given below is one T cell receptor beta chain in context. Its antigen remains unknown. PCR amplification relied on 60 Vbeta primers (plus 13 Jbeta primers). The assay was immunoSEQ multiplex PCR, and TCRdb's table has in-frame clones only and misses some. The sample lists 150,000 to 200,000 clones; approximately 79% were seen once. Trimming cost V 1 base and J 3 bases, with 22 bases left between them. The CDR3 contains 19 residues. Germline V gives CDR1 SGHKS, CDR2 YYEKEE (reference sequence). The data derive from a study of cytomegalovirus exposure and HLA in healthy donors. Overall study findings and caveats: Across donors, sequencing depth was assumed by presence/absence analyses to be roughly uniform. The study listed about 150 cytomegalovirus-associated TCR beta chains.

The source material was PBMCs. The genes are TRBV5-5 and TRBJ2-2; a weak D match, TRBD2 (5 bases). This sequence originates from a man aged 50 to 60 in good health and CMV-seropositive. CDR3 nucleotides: TGTGCCAGCAGCTTGTGGGGTTTCGGCGGGCATCGGTACACCGGGGAGCTGTTTTTT. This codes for CASSLWGFGGHRYTGELFF.